This T cell receptor beta chain was found in a study of shared clonotypes between healthy human individuals. This CDR3 spans 15 amino acids. V gave up 6 bases and J gave up 0 bases; unmatched junction bases: 5. CDR1 is MDHEN, CDR2 SYDVKM, per germline. This clone was observed a single time. Measured with immunoSEQ multiplex PCR; TCRdb has only the in-frame clones, and not every one. Found here are about half a million clones, approximately 71% of them singletons; the top ten hold approximately 12%. The rearrangement uses TRBV28 and TRBJ2-1; 7 bases are a match to TRBD1. Sequenced sample: PBMCs. The origin of this receptor is a woman in her forties in good health. Some clones in this sample may be carry-over from other donors' samples. CDR3 nucleotides: TGTGCCAGCAGAAAGACAGGGAACTCCTACAATGAGCAGTTCTTC. Its translation: CASRKTGNSYNEQFF.